This TCR beta chain was sequenced for a study of cytomegalovirus exposure and HLA in healthy donors. This clone showed up just a few times. This CDR3 spans 14 amino acids. Germline CDR1 is SGHDN and CDR2 is FVKESK. The ends lost 3 bases at V and 7 bases at J; junction bases unmatched: 7. The PCR employed 60 Vbeta primers together with 13 Jbeta primers. The data were produced by immunoSEQ multiplex PCR, yet TCRdb's version contains in-frame clones alone and is incomplete. Of about 110,000 clones in the sample, over 80% were seen once. This clonotype was sampled from a man in his thirties or forties in good health and CMV-seropositive. Sequencing was done on a sample of PBMCs. The V gene is TRBV14, the J gene TRBJ1-2; the match to TRBD1 covers 8 bases. CDR3 nucleotides: TGTGCCAGCAGCCAGAGGTCAGGGGGCTTTGGCTACACCTTC. This gives the protein CASSQRSGGFGYTF. Full variable domain (outside the CDR3, taken from reference TRBV14 and TRBJ1-2): EAGVTQFPSHSVIEKGQTVTLRCDPISGHDNLYWYRRVMGKEIKFLLHFVKESKQDESGMPNNRFLAERTGGTYSTLKVQPAELEDSGVYFCASSQRSGGFGYTFGSGTRLTVV.